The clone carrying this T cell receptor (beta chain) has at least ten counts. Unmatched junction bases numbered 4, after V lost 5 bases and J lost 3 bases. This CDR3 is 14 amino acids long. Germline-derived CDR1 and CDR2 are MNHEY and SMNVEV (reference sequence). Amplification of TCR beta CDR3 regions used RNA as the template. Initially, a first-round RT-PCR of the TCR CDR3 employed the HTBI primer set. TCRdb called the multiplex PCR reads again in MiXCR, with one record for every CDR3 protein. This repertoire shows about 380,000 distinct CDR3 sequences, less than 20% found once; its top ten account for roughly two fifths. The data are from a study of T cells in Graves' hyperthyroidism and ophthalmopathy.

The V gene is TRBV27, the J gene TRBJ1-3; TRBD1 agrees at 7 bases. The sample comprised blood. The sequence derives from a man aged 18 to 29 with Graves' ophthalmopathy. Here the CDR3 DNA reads TGTGCCAGCAGTACCACAGGGGTTGGAAACACCATATATTTT. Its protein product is CASSTTGVGNTIYF.